These T cell receptor beta chains were read from a single sample in a study of blood T cell repertoires in COVID-19. Profiled with immunoSEQ multiplex PCR; TCRdb holds only in-frame clones, not every one. The sample yields a few hundred thousand clones, 80% to 90% seen once. Material for sequencing was PBMCs or T cells enriched from blood (not recorded which). Every receptor here comes from a man aged 18 to 30 who had recovered from COVID-19. The CDR3 runs from the conserved cysteine through the conserved F or W. A D gene is named only where the DNA matches it firmly. Clone sizes are given selectively: once, few, many, or a class where the clone is expanded.

d_gene	v_gene	j_gene	abundance	CDR3nt	CDR3aa
TRBD2	TRBV18	TRBJ2-1	-	TGTGCCAGCTCAGCTGGGACTAGCGGGGGGTCGGACTCCTACAATGAGCAGTTCTTC	CASSAGTSGGSDSYNEQFF
TRBD1	TRBV27	TRBJ2-3	-	TGTGCCAGCAGTCCCCACTGGACAGGGGGCGCAGATACGCAGTATTTT	CASSPHWTGGADTQYF
-	TRBV25-1	TRBJ1-1	-	TGTGCCAGCAGTGAATTAGGAGGGAACACTGAAGCTTTCTTT	CASSELGGNTEAFF
-	TRBV30	TRBJ1-2	-	TGTGCCTGGAAATCGGGGGGAAACTATGGCTACACCTTC	CAWKSGGNYGYTF
TRBD2	TRBV10-3	TRBJ2-7	-	TGTGCCATCAGCCAGAGGACCGGGACTAGTCTCTACGAGCAGTACTTC	CAISQRTGTSLYEQYF
TRBD1	TRBV12-5	TRBJ1-3	once	TGTGCTAGTGGTCGGACAGGGGCGGGAAACACCATATATTTT	CASGRTGAGNTIYF
-	TRBV15	TRBJ2-7	-	TGTGCCACCAGCAGAGATCACTCCTACGAGCAGTACTTC	CATSRDHSYEQYF
-	TRBV9	TRBJ2-5	-	TGTGCCAGCAGCACCGGACTATTGCACGAGACCCAGTACTTC	CASSTGLLHETQYF
-	TRBV5-1	TRBJ1-1	-	TGCGCCAGCAGCTTCGGAGGGAACACTGAAGCTTTCTTT	CASSFGGNTEAFF
-	TRBV7-8	TRBJ1-2	-	TGTGCCAGCAGCTCACAGGCCCTCCCTCGGGGCTACACCTTC	CASSSQALPRGYTF
-	TRBV19	TRBJ1-6	-	TGTGCCAGTAGTTCCCGGGGGGGTGCCAATTCACCCCTCCACTTT	CASSSRGGANSPLHF
TRBD1	TRBV6-5	TRBJ1-3	-	TGTGCCAGCAGTTCGGACAGGGTCGGAAACACCATATATTTT	CASSSDRVGNTIYF
TRBD2	TRBV5-1	TRBJ2-2	few	TGCGCCAGCAGCCCACAAAAAGGGAGGGCCGGGGAGCTGTTTTTT	CASSPQKGRAGELFF
TRBD2	TRBV7-2	TRBJ2-5	many	TGTGCCAGCAGCTTCTTCGCGACTAGCGGGAGAGAGACCCAGTACTTC	CASSFFATSGRETQYF
TRBD1	TRBV28	TRBJ2-7	-	TGTGCCAGTCGGACAGGGGGCTTATACGAGCAGTACTTC	CASRTGGLYEQYF
TRBD1	TRBV5-1	TRBJ2-6	once	TGCGCCAGCAGCTGGGACAGCAGCTCTGGGGCCAACGTCCTGACTTTC	CASSWDSSSGANVLTF
TRBD1	TRBV27	TRBJ2-7	few	TGTGCCAGCAGCACATGGGACAGGGTTTCCTACGAGCAGTACTTC	CASSTWDRVSYEQYF
TRBD1	TRBV10-3	TRBJ2-7	-	TGTGCCATCAGTATGACGGGACAGGGGACCTACGAGCAGTACTTC	CAISMTGQGTYEQYF
TRBD1	TRBV7-9	TRBJ2-3	-	TGTGCCAGCAGCCCCCTGCAGGACAGGCCCACAGATACGCAGTATTTT	CASSPLQDRPTDTQYF
-	TRBV7-9	TRBJ1-4	-	TGTGCCAGCAGCCTTCAGGGCGATAATGAAAAACTGTTTTTT	CASSLQGDNEKLFF
TRBD2	TRBV6-5	TRBJ2-1	-	TGTGCCAGCAGTTACTCGACTAGCGGGAGTGTGTTCTTC	CASSYSTSGSVFF
-	TRBV6-5	TRBJ1-6	-	TGTGCCAGCAGTCCCCGGACAGCCAATTCACCCCTCCACTTT	CASSPRTANSPLHF
TRBD2	TRBV4-1	TRBJ2-5	-	TGCGCCAGCAGCCTTGTAGGCGGGAGGCAAGAGACCCAGTACTTC	CASSLVGGRQETQYF
TRBD1	TRBV10-1	TRBJ2-5	-	TGCGCCAGTCATCCCGGGACAGTGAAAGAGACCCAGTACTTC	CASHPGTVKETQYF
-	TRBV10-3	TRBJ2-2	-	TGTGCCATCAGTGACGGGACAACGAACACCGGGGAGCTGTTTTTT	CAISDGTTNTGELFF
TRBD2	TRBV9	TRBJ2-3	-	TGTGCCAGCAGCCCCCGACTAGCGGGGGGTTCAGATACGCAGTATTTT	CASSPRLAGGSDTQYF
TRBD1	TRBV6-2/TRBV6-3	TRBJ2-7	-	TGTGCCAGCAGTTACGACAGGGAAGGGGGCTACGAGCAGTACTTC	CASSYDREGGYEQYF
TRBD1	TRBV3-1/TRBV3-2	TRBJ1-1	-	TGTGCCAGCAGGCCCCTCAGGGGGAACGCTTTCTTT	CASRPLRGNAFF
TRBD2	TRBV9	TRBJ2-3	-	TGTGCCAGCAGCATAGCGGGAGACACTTCGGTAGATACGCAGTATTTT	CASSIAGDTSVDTQYF
-	TRBV18	TRBJ2-6	-	TGTGCCAGCTCACCGATACGCCAGTCCGGGGGGCGCATCCCTGGGGCCAACGTCCTGACTTTC	CASSPIRQSGGRIPGANVLTF
TRBD1	TRBV6-5	TRBJ1-4	-	TGTGCCAGCAGAAAAGGACAGGGTCGAAATGAAAAACTGTTTTTT	CASRKGQGRNEKLFF
-	TRBV7-8	TRBJ1-1	-	TGTGCCAGCAGCCAAGGACAAGAAGCTTTCTTT	CASSQGQEAFF
-	TRBV30	TRBJ2-3	few	TGTGCCTGGAGTCCGCAGGGCACAGATACGCAGTATTTT	CAWSPQGTDTQYF
-	TRBV6-5	TRBJ1-2	-	TGTGCCAGCAGCTCTAACGACGGAAGGGGAGGTGGCTACACCTTC	CASSSNDGRGGGYTF
TRBD1	TRBV6-5	TRBJ2-6	-	TGTGCCAGCAGTTCCGCCAGGGGGCTTGGGGCCAACGTCCTGACTTTC	CASSSARGLGANVLTF
TRBD1	TRBV2	TRBJ2-5	-	TGTGCCAGCAGTGAAGCAATGGGACAGGGCCAAGAGACCCAGTACTTC	CASSEAMGQGQETQYF
-	TRBV25-1	TRBJ2-7	once	TGTGCCAGCAGTGAATATTCCGGGAGCGAGCAGTACTTC	CASSEYSGSEQYF
-	TRBV5-1	TRBJ2-7	-	TGCGCCAGTGCGGACACTATTTACGAGCAGTACTTC	CASADTIYEQYF
TRBD1	TRBV5-4	TRBJ1-1	-	TGTGCCAGCAGCTCACGGATGGACAGGGGTACTGAAGCTTTCTTT	CASSSRMDRGTEAFF
TRBD1	TRBV19	TRBJ1-4	-	TGTGCCAGTAGTAAAGGGACAGGGGGCCTTTCGCGGGAAAAACTGTTTTTT	CASSKGTGGLSREKLFF
-	TRBV2	TRBJ2-5	-	TGTGCCAGCAGTGAAGCGCCGGGAGAGACCCAGTACTTC	CASSEAPGETQYF
TRBD1	TRBV18	TRBJ1-6	-	TGTGCCAGCTCACCGGGGCAGGGGGCCAATTCACCCCTCCACTTT	CASSPGQGANSPLHF
TRBD2	TRBV7-8	TRBJ2-1	-	TGTGCCAGCAGCTTAAGGGTGCTAGCGGGAAACAATGAGCAGTTCTTC	CASSLRVLAGNNEQFF
-	TRBV9	TRBJ1-2	-	TGTGCCAGCAGCGGACTAAAGCGGGCGAGGGGCTACACCTTC	CASSGLKRARGYTF
-	TRBV13	TRBJ2-7	once	TGTGCCAGCAGCTTAGGCGTTGGTGTAGACTCCTACGAGCAGTACTTC	CASSLGVGVDSYEQYF
-	TRBV14	TRBJ1-2	-	TGTGCCAGCAGCCCTATGGACAGCAACTATGGCTACACCTTC	CASSPMDSNYGYTF
TRBD2	TRBV28	TRBJ2-7	-	TGTGCCAGCAGTAGATCAACTCGACTAGCGGGAGTTTACGAGCAGTACTTC	CASSRSTRLAGVYEQYF
TRBD1	TRBV6-5	TRBJ1-1	-	TGTGCCAGCAGGGCAGGGGGCTCGGAAACTGAAGCTTTCTTT	CASRAGGSETEAFF
-	TRBV5-1	TRBJ2-4	-	TGCGCCAGCAGCTCCGGACAGCTAGCCAAAAACATTCAGTACTTC	CASSSGQLAKNIQYF
TRBD1	TRBV6-6	TRBJ1-6	-	TGTGCCAGCAGGACAGGGGGCTCCTATAATTCACCCCTCCACTTT	CASRTGGSYNSPLHF
TRBD1	TRBV7-9	TRBJ2-7	-	TGTGCCAGCAGCCCACAGGGGGGTCGGTACGAGCAGTACTTC	CASSPQGGRYEQYF